The 26 T cell receptor beta chains reported below all come from one sample, sequenced in a study of CD8 T cells in ankylosing spondylitis. Overall study findings and caveats: Seven or eight highly homologous variants formed a TCR beta motif that appeared characteristic of ankylosing spondylitis blood.

The antigens for these receptors are not known. TCRdb re-called the 5' RACE reads through MiXCR, storing one row per CDR3 protein. The sample includes about 90,000 distinct CDR3 sequences, roughly 9% of them seen just once. Specimen: blood, either unsorted or a sorted T cell fraction (not recorded which). The receptors come from a male donor with ankylosing spondylitis.

This clonotype has a count of ten or more. The chain has TRBV5-6 and TRBJ1-5; 8 bases are a match to TRBD1. V lost 0 bases and J lost 4; bases outside the gene matches: 3. Germline-derived CDR1 and CDR2 are SGHDT and YYEEEE. This CDR3 region has 15 residues. In DNA form, the CDR3 reads TGTGCCAGCAGCTTGGGACAGGGGAGGAATCAGCCCCAGCATTTT. It codes for CASSLGQGRNQPQHF.

In its sample, this clonotype was seen many times. This rearrangement joins TRBV20-1 to TRBJ2-3; possible D gene TRBD1, 6 bases. The CDR3 consists of 13 residues. The V end lost 2 bases, the J end lost 3 bases, and 9 bases lay between the germline ends. Germline values: CDR1 DFQATT, CDR2 SNEGSKA (reference sequence). CDR3 coding DNA: TGCAGTGCTAGACCAGGGGTAACAGATACGCAGTATTTT. Its translation: CSARPGVTDTQYF.

The J gene is TRBJ2-1, the V gene TRBV7-9, with 13 nucleotides matching TRBD2. The CDR3 runs 16 residues. V dropped 5 bases and J dropped 9; count of bases not matched to a gene: 10. From germline, CDR1 is SEHNR and CDR2 FQNEAQ (reference sequence). CDR3 region: CASSAPGTSGIREQFF. CDR3 in DNA: TGTGCCAGCAGCGCCCCCGGGACTAGCGGGATCCGTGAGCAGTTCTTC.

This clonotype was seen at least ten times. The chain combines TRBV5-1 with TRBJ2-1; D might be TRBD1 (5 bases). Trimming removed 1 base from V and 4 bases from J, with 21 bases in between. CDR3 length: 18 amino acids. The germline V gene has CDR1 SGHRS and CDR2 YFSETQ. The CDR3 region is CASSLIASAKGSYNEQFF. The CDR3 DNA follows: TGCGCCAGCAGCTTGATAGCCTCGGCGAAGGGGTCGTACAATGAGCAGTTCTTC.

This clonotype has more than one count but fewer than ten. The chain combines TRBV27 with TRBJ2-5, with D perhaps assigned TRBD1 or TRBD2 (5 bases each). V lost 5 bases and J lost 4, with 11 bases in between. Germline CDR1 and CDR2: MNHEY and SMNVEV (reference sequence). The CDR3 consists of 13 residues. The CDR3 nucleotides read TGTGCCAGCAGTGTGGTGGGGACAGAGACCCAGTACTTC. Residues: CASSVVGTETQYF.

The table lists this clonotype with many counts. The chain combines TRBV3-1 with TRBJ2-1; D possibly corresponds to TRBD2 (5 bases). CDR3 size: 14 residues. The V end was cut by 0 bases, the J end by 4 bases, with 7 bases between. The germline V gene encodes CDR1 LGHDT and CDR2 YNNKEL (reference sequence). For the CDR3, the DNA is TGTGCCAGCAGCCAAGATGGACTGTACAATGAGCAGTTCTTC. Amino acids: CASSQDGLYNEQFF.

This clonotype was seen a few times. The V and J genes are TRBV6-6 and TRBJ2-1; D is possibly TRBD1 (5 bases). This CDR3 has 12 residues. CDR1 is MNHNY, CDR2 SVGAGI, per germline (reference sequence). V lost 6 bases and J 15 bases, leaving 18 bases between the germline ends. CDR3 bases: TGTGCCAGCAGCTTCCCCGGCAGGGAAAGGTTCTTC. Translation gives CASSFPGRERFF.

The gene calls are TRBV7-9 and TRBJ2-5, with a possible D match to TRBD2 (5 bases). Germline V lookup: CDR1 SEHNR, CDR2 FQNEAQ (reference sequence). This CDR3 is built from 13 residues. V was clipped by 5 bases and J by 5 bases, with 12 bases between them. CDR3: CASSEGLTETQYF. For the CDR3, the DNA is TGTGCCAGCAGCGAGGGCCTAACGGAGACCCAGTACTTC.

This clonotype was counted between two and nine times. The gene calls are TRBV5-5 and TRBJ1-1, with D perhaps TRBD1 (5 bases). The germline V gene encodes CDR1 SGHKS and CDR2 YYEKEE (reference sequence). CDR3 length: 13 residues. Trimming left V 4 bases short and J 5 bases short, with 12 bases between. CDR3 bases: TGTGCCAGCAGCCCAGGGACGGGTACTGAAGCTTTCTTT. Encoded protein: CASSPGTGTEAFF.

The chain joins TRBV15 to TRBJ1-5; D ambiguous. The germline V and J ends were trimmed by 1 base and 4 bases, with 8 bases remaining between them. Germline lookup yields CDR1 LNHNV and CDR2 YYDKDF (reference sequence). The CDR3 is 14 amino acids. In nucleotides, the CDR3 is TGTGCCACCAGCAGAGGTAGCCCTAATCAGCCCCAGCATTTT. This translates into CATSRGSPNQPQHF.

The rearrangement uses TRBV10-2 and TRBJ1-1, with D possibly TRBD1 on 5 matching bases. Germline V CDR1 and CDR2: WSHSY, SAAADI. Trimming took off 0 bases at V and 0 bases at J, with 14 bases between the two ends. The CDR3 spans 17 residues. CDR3 bases: TGCGCCAGCAGTGAGTCAGGGCCAGGGACCATGAACACTGAAGCTTTCTTT. It codes for CASSESGPGTMNTEAFF.

This clonotype was seen only a few times. The chain is built from TRBV7-2 and TRBJ2-7, with a possible D match to TRBD2 (7 bases). The V gene lost 10 bases and the J gene lost 6 bases, with 19 bases spanning the gap. From germline, CDR1 is SGHTA and CDR2 FQGNSA. The CDR3 loop spans 13 amino acids. The DNA for the CDR3 is TGTGCCACCAACGAGTGGGAGGGGGGCGAGCAGTACTTC. Protein sequence: CATNEWEGGEQYF.

The chain has TRBV11-2 and TRBJ2-7; possibly TRBD1 for D (5 bases). This CDR3 spans 14 amino acids. The germline V gene encodes CDR1 SGHAT and CDR2 FQNNGV. V lost 4 bases and J 2 bases, leaving 12 bases between the germline ends. The CDR3 nucleotides are TGTGCCAGCAGCTGGGGCTATGAGGCCTACGAGCAGTACTTC. Its protein product is CASSWGYEAYEQYF.

In its sample, this clonotype was seen a few times. V usage is TRBV10-3 and J usage is TRBJ1-6, with 7 bases lining up with TRBD1. The CDR3 extends over 16 amino acids. With 2 bases clipped from V and 5 bases from J, the junction kept 6 bases outside the gene matches. The V gene's germline CDR1 is ENHRY and CDR2 SYGVKD. The chain's CDR3 is CAISETGQTNNSPLHF. The CDR3 DNA follows: TGTGCCATCAGTGAGACGGGACAGACAAATAATTCACCCCTCCACTTT.

This clonotype was seen many times. This rearrangement joins TRBV11-2 to TRBJ1-1, with D possibly TRBD1 on 5 matching bases. This CDR3 comprises 14 residues. Germline CDR1 is SGHAT and CDR2 is FQNNGV. V was cut by 2 bases and J by 4 bases, with 11 bases left in between. Written as DNA, the CDR3 is TGTGCCAGCAGCTTACGGGGCCTGCGCACTGAAGCTTTCTTT. Protein: CASSLRGLRTEAFF. The full variable domain, rest sourced from reference TRBV11-2 and TRBJ1-1, is EAGVAQSPRYKIIEKRQSVAFWCNPISGHATLYWYQQILGQGPKLLIQFQNNGVVDDSQLPKDRFSAERLKGVDSTLKIQPAKLEDSAVYLCASSLRGLRTEAFFGQGTRLTVV.

This clonotype was counted only a few times. V and J are TRBV5-8 and TRBJ2-1, with 11 bases identical to TRBD2. The length of the CDR3 is 18 residues. V gave up 2 bases and J gave up 4 bases; unmatched junction bases: 11. Per germline, CDR1 SGHTS and CDR2 YDEGEE. This CDR3 is CASSLGTSGPFLYNEQFF. The CDR3, as DNA: TGTGCCAGCAGCTTAGGGACTAGCGGACCTTTCTTGTACAATGAGCAGTTCTTC.

This clonotype was observed a handful of times. The chain has TRBV12-3 or TRBV12-4 and TRBJ2-1; possibly TRBD1 or TRBD2 for D (5 bases each). This CDR3 is 18 amino acids long. V dropped 3 bases and J dropped 4 bases, with 22 bases sitting between them. This chain's CDR3 is CASSLDRSPWGRYNEQFF. DNA for the CDR3: TGTGCCAGCAGTTTGGACCGATCTCCCTGGGGACGGTACAATGAGCAGTTCTTC.

This chain joins TRBV6-5 and TRBJ1-1, with 7 bases lining up with TRBD1. This CDR3 is 15 amino acids long. The germline CDR1 and CDR2 sequences are MNHEY and SVGAGI. The J segment lost 3 bases and the V segment lost 0 bases, leaving 4 bases of the junction unmatched. CDR3 coding DNA: TGTGCCAGCAGTTACTCGACAGGGAGGGACACTGAAGCTTTCTTT. Translated, it gives CASSYSTGRDTEAFF.

This clonotype was counted a few times. The chain couples TRBV11-2 to TRBJ2-7; a possible D gene is TRBD2 (5 bases). Germline V gives CDR1 SGHAT, CDR2 FQNNGV. This CDR3 has 17 residues. Trimming left V 2 bases short and J 4 bases short, with 21 bases between. CDR3 in amino acids: CASSLIQRPLDLYEQYF. The CDR3 nucleotides read TGTGCCAGCAGCTTAATCCAGCGGCCACTCGATCTATACGAGCAGTACTTC. Full variable domain (remainder filled in from reference TRBV11-2 and TRBJ2-7): EAGVAQSPRYKIIEKRQSVAFWCNPISGHATLYWYQQILGQGPKLLIQFQNNGVVDDSQLPKDRFSAERLKGVDSTLKIQPAKLEDSAVYLCASSLIQRPLDLYEQYFGPGTRLTVT.

This clonotype was detected many times. CDR3 bases: TGTGCCACACAGGGAAAGAACTATGGCTACACCTTC. Translated: CATQGKNYGYTF. V usage is TRBV6-2 or TRBV6-3 and J usage is TRBJ1-2; D might be TRBD1 (6 bases). The V end was cut by 10 bases, the J end by 2 bases, with 11 bases between. The CDR3 runs to 12 residues. Germline V gene sequence: CDR1 MNHEY, CDR2 SVGEGT.

There are many counts of this clonotype. The chain uses TRBV6-1 and TRBJ2-1; D is possibly TRBD1 or TRBD2 (7 bases each). The CDR3 totals 16 residues. CDR1 MNHNS and CDR2 SASEGT come from the germline V gene. The V gene lost 4 bases and the J gene lost 8 bases, with 21 bases spanning the gap. The CDR3 coding sequence is TGTGCCAGCAGTGCAGGGGGGGCGGATTCAGGCCATGAGCAGTTCTTC. Its protein product is CASSAGGADSGHEQFF.

This clonotype was seen at least ten times. The gene calls are TRBV7-9 and TRBJ2-7; TRBD2 agrees at 10 bases. After removal of 1 base from V and 3 bases from J, the junction contained 3 bases not matched to a gene. This CDR3 is built from 15 residues. Germline-derived CDR1 and CDR2 are SEHNR and FQNEAQ (reference sequence). The CDR3 sequence: CASSLGPSGSYEQYF. The CDR3 DNA is TGTGCCAGCAGCTTAGGGCCTAGCGGGAGCTACGAGCAGTACTTC.

In its sample, this clonotype was seen a few times. The J gene is TRBJ2-5, the V gene TRBV29-1, with D uncertain. This CDR3 spans 13 amino acids. The V gene lost 0 bases and the J gene lost 4 bases, with 9 bases spanning the gap. CDR1 is SQVTM, CDR2 ANQGSEA, per germline. Here the CDR3 reads CSVEERTGETQYF. The DNA of the CDR3 is TGCAGCGTTGAAGAGAGAACTGGAGAGACCCAGTACTTC.

The chain links TRBV3-1 to TRBJ2-2, with 8 bases fitting TRBD2. The CDR3 length is 16 residues. Looked up from germline, CDR1 is LGHDT and CDR2 is YNNKEL (reference sequence). The V gene end was trimmed by 4 bases and the J gene end by 1 base; junction bases not matched to a gene: 5. The CDR3 nucleotides are TGTGCCAGCAGCCCTCCGGGAGGGGTGAACACCGGGGAGCTGTTTTTT. Protein product: CASSPPGGVNTGELFF.

In this sample, this clonotype turned up many times. The J gene is TRBJ1-3, the V gene TRBV3-1, with D unresolved. Between the trimmed V and J ends, which lost 4 bases and 0 bases, there was a span of 13 bases. Germline V CDR1 and CDR2: LGHDT, YNNKEL (reference sequence). CDR3 length: 16 residues. CDR3 in amino acids: CASSLTGDLSGNTIYF. In DNA, the CDR3 is TGTGCCAGCAGCCTTACCGGGGATCTCTCTGGAAACACCATATATTTT.

This clonotype turned up a few times. The chain joins TRBV7-9 to TRBJ1-1; no firm D call. V dropped 5 bases and J dropped 7 bases, with 11 bases sitting between them. CDR1 SEHNR and CDR2 FQNEAQ come from the germline V gene (reference sequence). The CDR3 runs 12 residues. This chain's CDR3 is CASSANIGEAFF. The DNA of the CDR3 is TGTGCCAGCAGCGCTAACATTGGTGAAGCTTTCTTT.